The clone carrying this T cell receptor beta chain was seen once. Its specificity is unknown. Noted treatment: approximately 18 received Ad26.COV2.S at low or high dose, single or two shots; about 5 received placebo; per-sample allocation not given. Sampling happened 63 days after the first vaccine or placebo injection. Germline V gene data show CDR1 as MDHEN and CDR2 as SYDVKM. Trimming removed 5 bases at V and 2 bases at J, with 13 bases between. The CDR3 is 14 amino acids. This entry comes from a study of Ad26.COV2.S vaccination and SARS-CoV-2 variants. The protocol was immunoSEQ multiplex PCR, while the TCRdb copy is restricted to in-frame clones and leaves out a portion. The sample includes around 300,000 clones, around 88% of them seen just once. Findings of the study overall: Substantial response breadth was reportedly seen for spike-specific CD8+ and CD4+ T cells after vaccination.

The V and J genes are TRBV28 and TRBJ2-7; D is ambiguous. The specimen comprised peripheral blood, sampled in a trial of Ad26.COV2.S vaccine versus placebo. This clonotype was obtained from a person between 18 and 60 years old who received the Ad26.COV2.S COVID-19 vaccine or a placebo. The CDR3 is CASSRGQVPYEQYF. The DNA of the CDR3 is TGTGCCAGCAGTCGTGGGCAGGTTCCCTACGAGCAGTACTTC.